The rows below give T cell receptor beta chains drawn from one sample of a study of T cell repertoires in cytomegalovirus infection. Each CDR3 protein gets one entry after TCRdb re-called the reads with MiXCR. In the table there are fewer than 350,000 distinct CDR3 sequences, more than 8% of which are singletons. Sequences were obtained from PBMCs. Every receptor here comes from a human donor in good health (CMV status not recorded). Some clones in this sample may be carry-over from other donors' samples. CDR3s include the opening cysteine and the closing phenylalanine or tryptophan. D genes are given only for firm matches. Clone sizes are given selectively: once, few, many, or a class where the clone is expanded.

v_gene	j_gene	abundance	d_gene	CDR3nt	CDR3aa
TRBV12-3/TRBV12-4	TRBJ1-2	many	-	TGTGCCAGCAGTCAATCCGGGACGTCCTATGGCTACACCTTC	CASSQSGTSYGYTF
TRBV6-1	TRBJ2-2	many	TRBD1	TGTGCCAGCAGTGAAAGGCCGCTGGGACAGATGAACACCGGGGAGCTGTTTTTT	CASSERPLGQMNTGELFF
TRBV7-9	TRBJ1-2	-	TRBD1	TGTGCCAGCAGCTTAGGATTGAACTCCAGGACAGGGATGGACTATGGCTACACCTTC	CASSLGLNSRTGMDYGYTF
TRBV13	TRBJ1-6	-	-	TGTGCCAGCAGATTGGGAGGTCTTAGCTCCTATAATTCACCCCTCCACTTT	CASRLGGLSSYNSPLHF
TRBV12-3/TRBV12-4	TRBJ2-3	-	-	TGTGCCAGCAGTTTGGGGGCGAAAGATACGCAGTATTTT	CASSLGAKDTQYF
TRBV5-6	TRBJ2-1	-	TRBD2	TGTGCCAGCAGCTCCCTAGCGGGAGGGCGTTATGAGCAGTTCTTC	CASSSLAGGRYEQFF
TRBV7-2	TRBJ2-3	many	-	TGTGCCAGCAGCTTAGTTTCCAATACGCAGTATTTT	CASSLVSNTQYF
TRBV11-3	TRBJ2-3	many	TRBD2	TGTGCCAGCAGCCGGAAGACTAGCCCAGATACGCAGTATTTT	CASSRKTSPDTQYF
TRBV12-3/TRBV12-4	TRBJ2-3	few	TRBD1	TGTGCCAGCAGTTTCAGGGGGTTTTCTGACACAGATACGCAGTATTTT	CASSFRGFSDTDTQYF
TRBV13	TRBJ2-3	-	TRBD2	TGTGCCAGCAGTCCACGGGGGGAGGGCACAGATACGCAGTATTTT	CASSPRGEGTDTQYF
TRBV7-2	TRBJ2-7	many	-	TGTGCCAGCAGCGACCTAGGCGGGACGGGAACCTACGAGCAGTACTTC	CASSDLGGTGTYEQYF
TRBV12-3/TRBV12-4	TRBJ2-1	many	-	TGTGCCAGCAGTTTAGGTCGCCACAATGAGCAGTTCTTC	CASSLGRHNEQFF
TRBV7-2	TRBJ2-7	many	-	TGTGCCAGCAGTCGTCCCATGAGCTCCTACGAGCAGTACTTC	CASSRPMSSYEQYF
TRBV25-1	TRBJ1-2	few	-	TGTGCCAGCAGCTGGCCCCCCTATGGCTACACCTTC	CASSWPPYGYTF
TRBV7-9	TRBJ1-2	many	TRBD1	TGTGCCAGCAGCTTAGGATGGGGCACGGACAGGGATTATGGCTACACCTTC	CASSLGWGTDRDYGYTF
TRBV20-1	TRBJ1-4	many	-	TGCAGTGCTAGATCCTCCCGAGTAGGTGTTGAAAAACTGTTTTTT	CSARSSRVGVEKLFF
TRBV4-3	TRBJ1-1	few	TRBD1	TGCGCCAGCAGCCAAGTACAGACAGGGGGCCCTGAAGCTTTCTTT	CASSQVQTGGPEAFF
TRBV7-9	TRBJ2-3	-	TRBD2	TGTGCCAGCAGCTCCCCGGGACTAGCGGGAGTTTGGGCAAGGAGGGATACGCAGTATTTT	CASSSPGLAGVWARRDTQYF
TRBV5-6	TRBJ1-1	many	TRBD1	TGTGCCAGCAGCTTGGGGGACAGGGGGGGCATCACTGAAGCTTTCTTT	CASSLGDRGGITEAFF
TRBV6-1	TRBJ1-4	many	-	TGTGCCAGCAACCGTCATCGCAGTTCTAATGAAAAACTGTTTTTT	CASNRHRSSNEKLFF
TRBV7-5	TRBJ2-6	many	-	-	CISVPEADSSGANVLTF
TRBV4-2	TRBJ2-7	few	TRBD1	TGTGCCAGCAGCCAAGATCTCGGACAGGGGAGCCTGGGTGAGCAGTACTTC	CASSQDLGQGSLGEQYF
TRBV6-2/TRBV6-3	TRBJ1-5	many	-	TGTGCCAGCAGGGACAGTAACTATCAGCCCCAGCATTTT	CASRDSNYQPQHF
TRBV7-2	TRBJ2-7	many	TRBD2	TGTGCCAGCAGCTTAGGTCGGGGGGACGAGCAGTACTTC	CASSLGRGDEQYF
TRBV7-9	TRBJ1-4	many	-	TGTGCCAGCAGTTTCCTCACAGGACCACCTAAACTGTTTTTT	CASSFLTGPPKLFF
TRBV19	TRBJ2-7	-	-	TGTGCCAGTACCGACGGCCTGACCTGGGGAGAGCAGTACTTC	CASTDGLTWGEQYF
TRBV12-5	TRBJ1-1	few	-	TGTGCTAGTGTCTTAAGAACTGAAGCTTTCTTT	CASVLRTEAFF
TRBV7-6	TRBJ2-3	-	-	TGTGCCAGCAGCTACATGTTTGGAGATACGCAGTATTTT	CASSYMFGDTQYF
TRBV15	TRBJ1-1	few	-	TGTGCCACCAGCAGAGGGGAACTGTTTGAAGCTTTCTTT	CATSRGELFEAFF
TRBV7-9	TRBJ1-5	-	TRBD1	TGTGCCAGCAGCGCGCAGGGGGCGAGTAGCAATCAGCCCCAGCATTTT	CASSAQGASSNQPQHF
TRBV20-1	TRBJ1-3	-	-	TGCAGTGCCAGACCGACAGACTCTGGAAACACCATATATTTT	CSARPTDSGNTIYF
TRBV7-2	TRBJ1-1	-	-	TGTGCCAGCAGCATCAGGCAGGGCCTTTCGGGAGCTCTCTTT	CASSIRQGLSGALF
TRBV7-2	TRBJ1-4	few	-	TGTGCCAGCAGTAGGGGAGAAAAACTGTTTTTT	CASSRGEKLFF
TRBV20-1	TRBJ2-1	many	TRBD1	TGCAGTGCTAGATGGGACAGGGATGAGCAGTTCTTC	CSARWDRDEQFF
TRBV7-9	TRBJ2-3	many	TRBD1	TGTGCCAGCAGCTCGACAGGGGCCGCCCCGGATACGCAGTATTTT	CASSSTGAAPDTQYF
TRBV11-2	TRBJ1-2	-	-	TGTGCCAGCAGCTTAGGCAGGGCTGGCTACACCTTC	CASSLGRAGYTF
TRBV6-5	TRBJ1-1	few	TRBD1	TGTGCCAGCAGTTACAGGACAGGGGGAAGGAGTTGGACTGAAGCTTTCTTT	CASSYRTGGRSWTEAFF
TRBV7-2	TRBJ1-1	many	-	TGTGCCAGCAGCTCAACACCGAACACTGAAGCTTTCTTT	CASSSTPNTEAFF
TRBV28	TRBJ1-5	-	-	TGTGCCAGCAGTTTAAGGAGCGGGGGCAGCAATCAGCCCCAGCATTTT	CASSLRSGGSNQPQHF
TRBV15	TRBJ1-5	few	-	TGTGCCACCAGCAGAGGGGAGAGCAGGAGGCCCCAGCATTTT	CATSRGESRRPQHF
TRBV6-8	TRBJ2-1	-	TRBD2	TGTGCCAGCAATCGACTAGCGGGAGGGCAGAAGAATGAGCAGTTCTTC	CASNRLAGGQKNEQFF
TRBV28	TRBJ2-3	many	-	TGTGCCAGCGCCCTCGTTAGCGGAGCCTCAGATACGCAGTATTTT	CASALVSGASDTQYF
TRBV20-1	TRBJ2-1	few	TRBD1	TGCAGTGCTACCCCCGGGGGACAGGGGGCCAATGAGCAGTTCTTC	CSATPGGQGANEQFF
TRBV7-2	TRBJ2-7	many	TRBD1	TGTGCCAGCAGCCGGACCGGGACAGGGCCGCTCGGGCAGTACTTC	CASSRTGTGPLGQYF
TRBV7-2	TRBJ2-7	few	-	TGTGCCAGCGCCCCGGGGAGTGTCGGGACCTACGAGCAGTACTTC	CASAPGSVGTYEQYF
TRBV7-2	TRBJ2-1	many	-	TGTGCCAGCAGCTTAGTGGCGAGGAGCAATGAGCAGTTCTTC	CASSLVARSNEQFF
TRBV6-1	TRBJ2-7	few	-	TGTGCCAGCAGTCCCTCGGCGGGTCACTACGAGCAGTACTTC	CASSPSAGHYEQYF
TRBV7-6	TRBJ2-1	many	TRBD2	TGTGCCAGCAGCTTAATTGAGGAGCGGGGGTACAATGAGCAGTTCTTC	CASSLIEERGYNEQFF
TRBV19	TRBJ2-2	once	-	TGTGCCAGTAGCCCCCCGGGGGCGGCGAACACCGGGGAGCTGTTTTTT	CASSPPGAANTGELFF
TRBV6-2/TRBV6-3	TRBJ2-6	many	TRBD1	TGTGCCAGCACTACAGGGGCTCTGGGTCGGAGGAAATCTGGGGCCAACGTCCTGACTTTC	CASTTGALGRRKSGANVLTF
TRBV7-2	TRBJ2-1	few	-	TGTGCCAGCAGCTTAGGGGACACCTTATACAATGAGCAGTTCTTC	CASSLGDTLYNEQFF
TRBV20-1	TRBJ2-7	few	TRBD2	TGCAGTGCTAGAGATCCCGGGGGGAGCTACGAGCAGTACTTC	CSARDPGGSYEQYF
TRBV7-9	TRBJ2-5	-	-	TGTGCCAGCAACAGACAGATTCAAGAGACCCGGTACTTC	CASNRQIQETRYF
TRBV7-9	TRBJ2-7	many	TRBD2	TGTGCCAGCAGCCCTCCGGTGCTAGCGGGACCATCTTACGAGCAGTACTTC	CASSPPVLAGPSYEQYF
TRBV20-1	TRBJ2-7	-	-	TGCAGTGCTAGAGATCTCCGTTCCGAGCAGTACTTC	CSARDLRSEQYF